Below are 4 T cell receptor beta chains sequenced from a single sample in a study of STAT3 mutations in large granular lymphocyte leukemia. Study findings and constraints: At least one immunodominant TCR beta clonotype appeared in every T-cell large granular lymphocyte leukemia patient.

Only in-frame clones appear in the TCRdb table, and some are missing; sequencing was by immunoSEQ multiplex PCR. The sample has more than 25,000 clones, roughly 80% seen once. These receptors lack a known antigen. Sequencing was performed on peripheral blood mononuclear cells. The receptors come from a woman in her fifties or sixties with T-cell large granular lymphocyte leukemia. Some clones in this sample may be carry-over from other donors' samples.

This chain uses TRBV28 with TRBJ1-2, with D hard to call. The CDR3 is 12 amino acids. Germline V CDR1 and CDR2: MDHEN, SYDVKM. The V end was cut by 8 bases, the J end by 4 bases, with 11 bases between. The CDR3 is CASCRLGYGYTF. For the CDR3, the DNA is TGTGCCAGCTGCCGGTTGGGCTATGGCTACACCTTC.

This sequence joins TRBV19 and TRBJ1-1; tentatively, D is TRBD1 (6 bases). Germline V gives CDR1 LNHDA, CDR2 SQIVND (reference sequence). Trimming removed 5 bases from V and 3 bases from J, with 10 bases in between. The CDR3 sequence is 13 residues long. CDR3 in DNA: TGTGCCAGTAGTTCCAAGGGGGACACTGAAGCTTTCTTT. Translation: CASSSKGDTEAFF.

The V and J genes are TRBV18 and TRBJ1-5; TRBD1 aligns across 7 bases. The CDR3 has 15 amino acids. V lost 1 base and J lost 4; bases outside the gene matches: 4. CDR1 is KGHSH, CDR2 LQKENI, per germline. The CDR3 here is CASSPLGQMNQPQHF. The CDR3 nucleotides are TGTGCCAGCTCACCACTGGGACAGATGAATCAGCCCCAGCATTTT.

The chain carries TRBV19 and TRBJ2-3, with D maybe TRBD1 (5 bases). The germline V and J ends were trimmed by 2 bases and 1 base, with 7 bases remaining between them. Germline loops: CDR1 LNHDA, CDR2 SQIVND (reference sequence). There are 14 residues in the CDR3. The CDR3 here is CASSIRGGTDTQYF. The CDR3 nucleotides read TGTGCCAGTAGTATAAGGGGCGGCACAGATACGCAGTATTTT. Variable domain in full (rest from reference TRBV19 and TRBJ2-3): DGGITQSPKYLFRKEGQNVTLSCEQNLNHDAMYWYRQDPGQGLRLIYYSQIVNDFQKGDIAEGYSVSREKKESFPLTVTSAQKNPTAFYLCASSIRGGTDTQYFGPGTRLTVL.